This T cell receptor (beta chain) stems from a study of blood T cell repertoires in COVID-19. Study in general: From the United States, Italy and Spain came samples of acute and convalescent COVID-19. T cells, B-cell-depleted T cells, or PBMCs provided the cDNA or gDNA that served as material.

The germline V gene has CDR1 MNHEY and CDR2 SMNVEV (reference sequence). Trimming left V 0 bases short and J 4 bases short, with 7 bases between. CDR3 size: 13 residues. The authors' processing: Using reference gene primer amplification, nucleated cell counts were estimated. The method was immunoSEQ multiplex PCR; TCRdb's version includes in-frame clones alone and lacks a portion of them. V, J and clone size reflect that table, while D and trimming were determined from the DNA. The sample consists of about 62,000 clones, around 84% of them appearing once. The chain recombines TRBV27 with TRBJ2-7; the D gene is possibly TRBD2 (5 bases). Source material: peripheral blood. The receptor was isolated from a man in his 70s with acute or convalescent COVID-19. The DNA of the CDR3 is TGTGCCAGCAGTTTATCTAGCGAATACGAGCAGTACTTC. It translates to CASSLSSEYEQYF.